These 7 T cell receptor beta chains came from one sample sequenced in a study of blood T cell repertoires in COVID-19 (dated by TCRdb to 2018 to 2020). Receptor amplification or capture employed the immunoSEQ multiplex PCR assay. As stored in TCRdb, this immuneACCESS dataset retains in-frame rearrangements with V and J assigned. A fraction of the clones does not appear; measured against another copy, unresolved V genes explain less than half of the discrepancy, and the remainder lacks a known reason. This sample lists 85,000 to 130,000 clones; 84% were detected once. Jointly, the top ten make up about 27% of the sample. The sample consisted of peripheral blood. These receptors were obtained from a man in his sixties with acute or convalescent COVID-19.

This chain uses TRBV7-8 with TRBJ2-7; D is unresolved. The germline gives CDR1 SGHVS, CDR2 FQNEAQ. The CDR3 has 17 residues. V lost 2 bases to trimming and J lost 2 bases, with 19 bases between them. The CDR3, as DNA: TGTGCCAGCAGCTTACAGTCGTCGCCGACATTGGCCTACGAGCAGTACTTC. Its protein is CASSLQSSPTLAYEQYF.

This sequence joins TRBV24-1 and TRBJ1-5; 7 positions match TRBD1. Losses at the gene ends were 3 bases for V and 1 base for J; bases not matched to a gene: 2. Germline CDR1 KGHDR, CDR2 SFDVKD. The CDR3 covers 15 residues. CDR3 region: CATSDPGQSNQPQHF. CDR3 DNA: TGTGCCACCAGTGATCCGGGACAGAGCAATCAGCCCCAGCATTTT.

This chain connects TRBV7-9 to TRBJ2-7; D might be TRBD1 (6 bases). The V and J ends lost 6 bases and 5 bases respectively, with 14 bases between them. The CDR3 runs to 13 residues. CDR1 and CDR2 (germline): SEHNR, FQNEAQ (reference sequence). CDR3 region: CASSPSDRHEQYV. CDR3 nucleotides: TGTGCCAGCAGTCCAAGTGACAGGCACGAGCAGTACGTC.

CDR3 protein: CAITRTGTGELFF. CDR3 bases: TGTGCCATCACCCGGACAGGGACCGGGGAGCTGTTTTTT. The chain carries TRBV10-3 and TRBJ2-2; TRBD1 agrees at 8 bases. The CDR3 sequence is 13 residues long. V shed 7 bases and J 5 bases; nucleotides not matched to a gene: 3. Germline loops: CDR1 ENHRY, CDR2 SYGVKD.

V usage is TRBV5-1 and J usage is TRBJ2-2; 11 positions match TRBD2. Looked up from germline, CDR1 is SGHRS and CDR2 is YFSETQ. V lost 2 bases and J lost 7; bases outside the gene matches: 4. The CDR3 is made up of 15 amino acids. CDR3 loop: CASSLQLAGDGELFF. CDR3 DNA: TGCGCCAGCAGCTTACAACTAGCGGGAGACGGGGAGCTGTTTTTT.

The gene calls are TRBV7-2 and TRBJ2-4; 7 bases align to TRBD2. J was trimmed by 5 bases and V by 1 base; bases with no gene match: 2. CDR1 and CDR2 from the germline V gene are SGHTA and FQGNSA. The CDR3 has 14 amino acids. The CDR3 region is CASSLGGRENIQYF. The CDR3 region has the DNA TGTGCCAGCAGCTTAGGGGGGAGGGAAAACATTCAGTACTTC.

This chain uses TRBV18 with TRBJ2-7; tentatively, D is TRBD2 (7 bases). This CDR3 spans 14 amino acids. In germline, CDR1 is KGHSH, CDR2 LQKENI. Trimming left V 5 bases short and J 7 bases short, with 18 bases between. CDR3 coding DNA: TGTGCCAGCTCAGAAATCGAGGGGGGGACAGAGCAGTACTTC. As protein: CASSEIEGGTEQYF.